A single sample gave rise to the 18 T cell receptor beta chains below, sequenced in a study of control samples from healthy donors and cancer patients. Only in-frame clones appear in the TCRdb table, and some are missing; sequencing was by immunoSEQ multiplex PCR. The data show approximately 71,000 clones, with about 90% seen just once and under 20% held by the top ten. The sequencing input was PBMCs. Every receptor here comes from a man aged 60 to 75 with lung cancer.

This chain connects TRBV24-1 to TRBJ2-1; TRBD1 matches 7 bases. The V and J ends lost 6 bases and 7 bases, in that order; junction bases with no gene match: 5. This CDR3 has 13 residues. Germline V gene lookup returns CDR1 KGHDR and CDR2 SFDVKD. CDR3: CATSNRGRNEQFF. For the CDR3, the DNA is TGTGCCACCAGTAACAGGGGAAGAAATGAGCAGTTCTTC.

This clone has just a few counts. The chain couples TRBV21-1 to TRBJ2-7; TRBD1, the D gene given by the table, was not confirmed from the DNA. TRBV21-1 is reported as a pseudogene. The CDR3 length is 13 residues. CDR3: CASSKESGGEQYV. CDR3 DNA sequence: TGTGCCAGCAGCAAAGAATCAGGGGGCGAGCAGTACGTC.

The chain has TRBV5-1 and TRBJ2-7, with unresolved D. This CDR3 comprises 13 residues. V was clipped by 2 bases and J by 5 bases, with 11 bases between them. The germline CDR1 and CDR2 sequences are SGHRS and YFSETQ. The DNA for the CDR3 is TGCGCCAGCAGCTTAGGGCCTATCGACGAGCAGTACTTC. This sequence encodes CASSLGPIDEQYF.

CDR3 region: CASVGGGSTDTQYF. The CDR3 region has the DNA TGTGCCAGCGTAGGCGGGGGTAGCACAGATACGCAGTATTTT. The chain combines TRBV7-9 with TRBJ2-3; 7 bases are shared with TRBD2. The CDR3 is 14 residues long. Germline V gene sequence: CDR1 SEHNR, CDR2 FQNEAQ (reference sequence). V lost 8 bases and J lost 0; bases outside the gene matches: 5. Variable domain in full (rest from reference TRBV7-9 and TRBJ2-3): DTGVSQNPRHKITKRGQNVTFRCDPISEHNRLYWYRQTLGQGPEFLTYFQNEAQLEKSRLLSDRFSAERPKGSFSTLEIQRTEQGDSAMYLCASVGGGSTDTQYFGPGTRLTVL.

This chain connects TRBV5-6 to TRBJ1-5; D is perhaps TRBD1 (5 bases). Germline loops: CDR1 SGHDT, CDR2 YYEEEE. V was clipped by 3 bases and J by 3 bases, with 13 bases between them. The CDR3 is 15 amino acids. The CDR3 coding sequence is TGTGCCAGCAGCTACGGTACAGGTTACAATCAGCCCCAGCATTTT. It encodes CASSYGTGYNQPQHF.

The genes are TRBV6-1 and TRBJ2-2; no clear D gene. V lost 5 bases to trimming and J lost 4 bases, with 11 bases between them. CDR1 is MNHNS, CDR2 SASEGT, per germline. The CDR3 is made up of 14 amino acids. The CDR3 region is CASSPIETTGELFF. DNA of the CDR3: TGTGCCAGCAGTCCAATAGAAACCACCGGGGAGCTGTTTTTT.

The genes are TRBV5-1 and TRBJ2-3; no reliable D call. Germline V lookup: CDR1 SGHRS, CDR2 YFSETQ. CDR3 length: 15 residues. V gave up 0 bases and J gave up 2 bases, with 10 bases separating them. CDR3 sequence: CASSLVVADTDTQYF. The CDR3 bases are TGCGCCAGCAGCTTGGTAGTAGCAGACACAGATACGCAGTATTTT.

This rearrangement joins TRBV2 to TRBJ2-5; 7 positions match TRBD2. There are 14 residues in the CDR3. CDR1 is SNHLY, CDR2 FYNNEI, per germline. The V segment lost 7 bases and the J segment 1 base; nucleotides outside the gene matches: 6. In nucleotides, the CDR3 is TGTGCCAGCATGGGGGGGGGATCCCAAGAGACCCAGTACTTC. Its translation: CASMGGGSQETQYF.

The V and J genes are TRBV7-8 and TRBJ1-4; D perhaps matches TRBD1 (5 bases). CDR1 SGHVS and CDR2 FQNEAQ come from the germline V gene. Deletions cut 1 base from V and 12 bases from J, with 12 bases between. The CDR3 has 13 residues. DNA of the CDR3: TGTGCCAGCAGCTTAGACAGGACAAACCAACTGTTTTTT. Its translation is CASSLDRTNQLFF.

This chain uses TRBV6-6 with TRBJ2-3; TRBD2 is a possible D gene (5 bases). V lost 4 bases to trimming and J lost 1 base, with 12 bases between them. The CDR3 is 15 residues long. The germline gives CDR1 MNHNY, CDR2 SVGAGI (reference sequence). CDR3 in DNA: TGTGCCAGCAGTTTAGGTGGGAGCGGCACAGATACGCAGTATTTT. This encodes CASSLGGSGTDTQYF.

The chain links TRBV3-1 (or the pseudogene TRBV3-2) to TRBJ1-4, with D maybe TRBD1 (5 bases). Trimming cost V 1 base and J 11 bases, with 11 bases left between them. CDR3 length: 13 residues. Germline CDR1 is LGHDT and CDR2 is YNNKEL (reference sequence). CDR3 residues: CASSQAGGYKLFF. The CDR3 bases are TGTGCCAGCAGCCAAGCCGGGGGGTATAAACTGTTTTTT.

The chain is built from TRBV6-5 and TRBJ2-5, with 15 bases matching TRBD2. The CDR3 is 14 amino acids. V trimming: 8 bases; J trimming: 7 bases; junction bases outside the gene matches: 5. Germline CDR1 and CDR2: MNHEY and SVGAGI. CDR3 coding DNA: TGTGCCAGCCTGGGACTAGCGGGGGGCGGGACCCAGTACTTC. Its protein is CASLGLAGGGTQYF.

Of note for this clone: Mismatch with germline at one junction end may stem from a read error. This chain uses TRBV5-8 with TRBJ1-6, with D tentatively TRBD1 (5 bases). Germline loops: CDR1 SGHTS, CDR2 YDEGEE. CDR3 length equals 15 residues. CDR3 sequence (DNA): TGTGCCAGCACCTTGGGGGGGGACTACGATTCACCCCTCCACTTT. Translated, it gives CASTLGGDYDSPLHF.

The chain couples TRBV12-3 or TRBV12-4 to TRBJ2-5; the D is unclear. The CDR3 sequence is 13 residues long. Between the trimmed V and J ends, which lost 6 bases and 4 bases, there was a span of 12 bases. DNA of the CDR3: TGTGCCAGCAGCGTCCCCGGTCTAGAGACCCAGTACTTC. Residues: CASSVPGLETQYF.

The chain uses TRBV4-1 and TRBJ1-2; 8 bases fit TRBD1. V trimming: 0 bases; J trimming: 2 bases; junction bases outside the gene matches: 2. Germline CDR1 and CDR2: MGHRA and YSYEKL. The CDR3 has 15 residues. The CDR3 bases are TGCGCCAGCAGCCAAGAACGGACAGGGAACTATGGCTACACCTTC. Its protein is CASSQERTGNYGYTF.

The rearrangement uses TRBV7-2 and TRBJ2-1; no reliable D call. Germline V lookup: CDR1 SGHTA, CDR2 FQGNSA. V shed 1 base and J shed 10 bases, with 5 bases lying between them. CDR3 length: 11 amino acids. This CDR3 reads CASSLEWEQFF. CDR3 coding DNA: TGTGCCAGCAGCTTAGAGTGGGAGCAGTTCTTC.

This chain uses TRBV5-1 with TRBJ1-2; perhaps TRBD1 as D (6 bases). The length of the CDR3 is 14 residues. Trimming took 4 bases from V and 5 from J, leaving 15 bases between them. CDR1 and CDR2 from the germline V gene are SGHRS and YFSETQ. The CDR3 spells CASSPGDPGYGYTF. The CDR3, as DNA: TGCGCCAGCAGCCCAGGGGACCCAGGGTATGGCTACACCTTC.

The chain has TRBV29-1 and TRBJ1-5, with 12 nucleotides matching TRBD1. After removal of 6 bases from V and 7 bases from J, the junction contained 7 bases not matched to a gene. The CDR3 contains 14 residues. Germline assignment: CDR1 SQVTM and CDR2 ANQGSEA. This CDR3 is CSVGTGGANQPQHF. In DNA form, the CDR3 reads TGCAGCGTGGGGACAGGGGGCGCGAACCAGCCCCAGCATTTT.